This section outlines one TCR beta chain sequence together with its context. The J segment lost 7 bases and the V segment lost 4 bases, leaving 4 bases of the junction unmatched. The CDR3 consists of 13 residues. CDR1 SGHRS and CDR2 YFSETQ come from the germline V gene. The data were taken from a study of blood T cell repertoires in COVID-19. Authors' processing steps: Estimation of nucleated cell counts was performed using reference gene primer amplification. Some clones are missing from TCRdb's copy, which holds only in-frame ones; the method was immunoSEQ multiplex PCR. V, J and clone size are those of that table, while D and trimming were read from the DNA. The top ten hold approximately 10% of the sample, which has under 95,000 clones, roughly 84% seen once.

The chain combines TRBV5-1 with TRBJ2-2; 7 bases align to TRBD1. The TCR comes from a man between 65 and 85 years old with acute or convalescent COVID-19. Sequencing was carried out using peripheral blood. The CDR3 sequence is CASSLTGVGELFF. The CDR3 DNA reads TGCGCCAGCAGCCTCACAGGGGTCGGGGAGCTGTTTTTT.